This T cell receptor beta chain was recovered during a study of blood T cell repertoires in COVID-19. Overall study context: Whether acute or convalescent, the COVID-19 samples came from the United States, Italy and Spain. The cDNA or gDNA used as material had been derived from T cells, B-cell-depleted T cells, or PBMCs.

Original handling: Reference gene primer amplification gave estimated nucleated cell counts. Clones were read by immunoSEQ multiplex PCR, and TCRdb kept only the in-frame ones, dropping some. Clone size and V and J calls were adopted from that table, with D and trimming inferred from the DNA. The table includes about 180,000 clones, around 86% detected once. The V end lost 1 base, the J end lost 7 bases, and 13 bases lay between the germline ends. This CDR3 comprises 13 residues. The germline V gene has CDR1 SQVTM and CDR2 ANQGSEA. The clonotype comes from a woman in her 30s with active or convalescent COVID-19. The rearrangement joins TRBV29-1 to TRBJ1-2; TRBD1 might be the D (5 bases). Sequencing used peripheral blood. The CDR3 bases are TGCAGCGTTGAAGTAAGGGGCGTTTCTGGCTACACCTTC. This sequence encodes CSVEVRGVSGYTF.